A single T cell receptor beta chain is shown here with its context. Its antigen is currently not known. No quality values exist for individual bases; no much larger clone is one base distant. In the paper's terms, the time point label means: about 28 days (+/-7) after the second vaccine dose. Because spike-specific TCR depth and breadth did not differ between the two schedules, AZD1222 recipients who got a second dose at roughly 4 weeks were pooled with those who got a second dose at roughly 12 weeks. Vaccinee samples were obtained from the UK trials COV001 and COV002, which included a single-blind randomized controlled phase 2/3 trial of AZD1222 (ChAdOx1 nCoV-19) in healthy adults. For TCRbeta chain sequencing, PBMC samples from trial participants were taken at day 0 and at day 28 after the second dose. This entry comes from a study of T cell responses to AZD1222 COVID-19 vaccine (dated by TCRdb to about 2021). Regarding the research as a whole: TCR sequencing was performed for roughly 250 trial participants, of whom 200 to 210 were given two doses of AZD1222 and around 26 were given two doses of MenACWY control vaccine. Trial participants were enrolled by age into subgroups of 18-55, 56-69 and 70-plus years, and around 150, 28 and 57 TCR-sequenced participants, respectively, were included in these subgroups. What the work shows at the level of the full study, not this receptor alone: Reportedly, almost half of the unique spike-specific TCRs recognized epitopes lying outside the regions that are mutated in the B.1.351 and B.1.1.7 variants. A significant rise in spike-specific TCR breadth and depth was observed after two AZD1222 doses relative to day 0 and relative to MenACWY recipients. Because no samples from the day 14 peak response were available, repertoires could be characterized only after the peak T cell response. Participants were mostly white British and included more females than males, and it was suggested by the authors that clonal diversity may have been underestimated. CD4 TCRs associated with the vaccine covered the entire spike protein, and the dominant responses were in regions 160-218 and 743-854. Conclusions about previously exposed vaccinees were limited because only 6 or 7 AZD1222 recipients were SARS-CoV-2 seropositive at baseline. In the small 56-69-year group, the increase in depth fell short of significance, most likely because of low power.

CDR1 is given as SGHDT and CDR2 as YYEEEE, both from the germline V gene. The germline ends are 21 bases apart after V is trimmed by 4 bases and J by 10 bases. From the cysteine up to the phenylalanine, the CDR3 has a length of 15 residues. Only the CDR3 DNA stays, 45 bases, in frame from base 1. The CDR3 regions of human TCRbeta chains were subjected to immunosequencing. As for the original processing: Repertoire TCRs were matched against a reference library of SARS-CoV-2-specific TCRs generated with the MIRA antigen-specificity platform. Breadth was defined as the fraction of unique TCRs that were SARS-CoV-2-associated, and depth was defined as the fraction of total T cells that were SARS-CoV-2-associated. Each spike-specific TCR was assigned to its reactive spike region and to a CD4 or CD8 class using the MIRA data. Log10-transformed breadth and depth values were compared by one-way ANOVA with Sidak's multiple comparisons tests. Entries here come from immuneACCESS through TCRdb and include only in-frame sequences with V and J called. Some clones fail to appear in such tables; in the studies checked, an unresolved V gene covers under half of the shortfall, and the cause of the remainder is unknown. The V and J calls and clone size are taken from that table; D and trimming were inferred from the DNA. The sample yields 140,000 to 150,000 clones; approximately 90% were counted once. Roughly 3.4% of the sample comes from the top ten.

The rearranged chain carries TRBV5-6 and TRBJ2-1; no confident D gene assignment can be made. The sequenced sample was peripheral blood, obtained 28 days after the second AZD1222 dose. This clonotype was sampled from an adult who received the AZD1222 COVID-19 vaccine. The nucleotides read TGTGCCAGCAGCCTGGCTCGGGCATCCAGATGGGAGCAGTTCTTC. Its protein is CASSLARASRWEQFF.